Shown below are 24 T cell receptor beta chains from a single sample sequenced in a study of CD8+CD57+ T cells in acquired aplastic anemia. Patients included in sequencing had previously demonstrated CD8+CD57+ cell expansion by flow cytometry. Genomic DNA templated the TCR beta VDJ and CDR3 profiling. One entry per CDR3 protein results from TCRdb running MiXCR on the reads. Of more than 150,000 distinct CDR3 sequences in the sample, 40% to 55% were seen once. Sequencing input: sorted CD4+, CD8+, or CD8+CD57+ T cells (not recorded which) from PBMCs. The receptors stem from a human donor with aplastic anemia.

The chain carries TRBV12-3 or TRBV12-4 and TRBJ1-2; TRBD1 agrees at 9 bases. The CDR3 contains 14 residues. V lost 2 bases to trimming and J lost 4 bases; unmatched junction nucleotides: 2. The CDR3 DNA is TGTGCCAGCAGTTTAATACAGGGGGCCTATGGCTACACCTTC. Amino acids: CASSLIQGAYGYTF.

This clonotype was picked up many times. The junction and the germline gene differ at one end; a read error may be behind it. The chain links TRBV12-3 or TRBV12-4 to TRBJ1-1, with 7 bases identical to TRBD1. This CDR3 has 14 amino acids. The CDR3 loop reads CASSPDRLKTEAFF. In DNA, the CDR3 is TGTGCCAGCAGCCCGGACAGGCTGAAGACTGAAGCTTTCTTT.

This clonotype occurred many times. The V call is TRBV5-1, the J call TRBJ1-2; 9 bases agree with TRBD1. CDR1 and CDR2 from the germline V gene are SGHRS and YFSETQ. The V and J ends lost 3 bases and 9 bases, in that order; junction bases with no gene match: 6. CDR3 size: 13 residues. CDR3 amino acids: CASSSQGQGSYTF. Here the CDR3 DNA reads TGCGCCAGCAGCTCTCAAGGACAGGGGAGCTACACCTTC. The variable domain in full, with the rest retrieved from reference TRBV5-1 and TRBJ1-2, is KAGVTQTPRYLIKTRGQQVTLSCSPISGHRSVSWYQQTPGQGLQFLFEYFSETQRNKGNFPGRFSGRQFSNSRSEMNVSTLELGDSALYLCASSSQGQGSYTFGSGTRLTVV.

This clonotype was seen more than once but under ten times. CDR3 sequence: CASSLTGSYSNQPQHF. The CDR3 DNA follows: TGTGCCAGCAGCCTGACCGGGTCCTATAGCAATCAGCCCCAGCATTTT. V and J are TRBV6-1 and TRBJ1-5, with D hard to call. The V and J ends lost 6 bases and 0 bases respectively, with 15 bases between them. The CDR3 has 16 amino acids. Germline-derived CDR1 and CDR2 are MNHNS and SASEGT.

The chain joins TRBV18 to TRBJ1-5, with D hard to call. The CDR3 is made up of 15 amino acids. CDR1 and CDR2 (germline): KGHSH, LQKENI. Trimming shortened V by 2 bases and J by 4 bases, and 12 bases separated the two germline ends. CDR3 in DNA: TGTGCCAGCTCACCATCGGGTGGGAGAAATCAGCCCCAGCATTTT. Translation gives CASSPSGGRNQPQHF.

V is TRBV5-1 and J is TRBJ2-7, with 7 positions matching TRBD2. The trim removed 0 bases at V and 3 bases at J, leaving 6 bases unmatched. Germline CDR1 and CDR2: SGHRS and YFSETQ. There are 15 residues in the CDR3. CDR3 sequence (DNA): TGCGCCAGCAGCTTGGGGGCGGGAGAGGACTACGAGCAGTACTTC. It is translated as CASSLGAGEDYEQYF.

The CDR3 loop is CASTLLAGLADNEQFF. As DNA, the CDR3 is TGTGCCAGCACCCTACTAGCGGGACTCGCCGACAATGAGCAGTTCTTC. The rearrangement links TRBV6-1 to TRBJ2-1, with 10 bases identical to TRBD2. This CDR3 has 16 residues. V was clipped by 7 bases and J by 5 bases; unmatched bases: 11. Germline lookup yields CDR1 MNHNS and CDR2 SASEGT.

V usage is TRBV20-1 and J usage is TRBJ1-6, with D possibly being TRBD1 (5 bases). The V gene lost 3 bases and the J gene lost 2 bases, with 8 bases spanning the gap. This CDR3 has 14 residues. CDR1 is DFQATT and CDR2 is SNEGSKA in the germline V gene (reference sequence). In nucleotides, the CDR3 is TGCAGTGCTAGGGAGGGGACCTATAATTCACCCCTCCACTTT. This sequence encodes CSAREGTYNSPLHF.

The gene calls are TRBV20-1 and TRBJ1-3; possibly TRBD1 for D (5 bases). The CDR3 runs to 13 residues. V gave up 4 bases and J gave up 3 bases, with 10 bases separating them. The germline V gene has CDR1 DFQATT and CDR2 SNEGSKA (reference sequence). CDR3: CSAKQGNGNTIYF. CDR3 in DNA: TGCAGTGCTAAGCAGGGCAATGGAAACACCATATATTTT.

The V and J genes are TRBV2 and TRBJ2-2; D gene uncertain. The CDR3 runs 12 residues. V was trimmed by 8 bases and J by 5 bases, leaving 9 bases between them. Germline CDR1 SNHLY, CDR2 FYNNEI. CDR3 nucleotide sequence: TGTGCCAGCGGGTCCTTAACCGGGGAGCTGTTTTTT. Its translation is CASGSLTGELFF.

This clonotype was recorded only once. The CDR3: CSSGLGKSYGYTF. The CDR3 coding sequence is TGCAGCTCAGGGTTAGGGAAAAGCTATGGCTACACCTTC. The chain is built from TRBV20-1 and TRBJ1-2; the D gene is possibly TRBD1 (5 bases). The germline V gene encodes CDR1 DFQATT and CDR2 SNEGSKA (reference sequence). The CDR3 length is 13 residues.

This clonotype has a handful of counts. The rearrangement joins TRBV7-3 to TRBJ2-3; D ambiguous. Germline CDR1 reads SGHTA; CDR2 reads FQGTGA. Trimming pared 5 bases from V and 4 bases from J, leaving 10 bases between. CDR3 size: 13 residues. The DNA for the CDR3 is TGTGCCAGCAGCGTCTACGGATCAGATACGCAGTATTTT. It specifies CASSVYGSDTQYF.

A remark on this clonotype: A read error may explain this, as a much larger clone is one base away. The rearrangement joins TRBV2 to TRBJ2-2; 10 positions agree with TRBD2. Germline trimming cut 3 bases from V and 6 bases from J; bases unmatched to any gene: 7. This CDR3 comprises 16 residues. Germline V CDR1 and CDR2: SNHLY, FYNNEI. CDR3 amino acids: CASSEPSGRGPGELFF. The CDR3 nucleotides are TGTGCCAGCAGTGAGCCTAGCGGGAGAGGGCCCGGGGAGCTGTTTTTT.

The CDR3 nucleotides read TGTGCCAGCAGTGCTTCCCGGCAGGGTCCCTACGAGCAGTACTTC. Translated, it gives CASSASRQGPYEQYF. This chain joins TRBV25-1 and TRBJ2-7; D might be TRBD1 (5 bases). CDR1 MGHDK and CDR2 SYGVNS come from the germline V gene. The V end lost 4 bases, the J end lost 2 bases, and 15 bases lay between the germline ends. The CDR3 runs to 15 residues.

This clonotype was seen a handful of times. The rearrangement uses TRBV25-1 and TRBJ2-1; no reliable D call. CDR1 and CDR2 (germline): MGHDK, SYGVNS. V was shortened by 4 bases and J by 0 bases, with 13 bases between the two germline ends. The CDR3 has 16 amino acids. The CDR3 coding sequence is TGTGCCAGCAGTGCTAGACTGCGCTACTCCTACAATGAGCAGTTCTTC. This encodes CASSARLRYSYNEQFF.

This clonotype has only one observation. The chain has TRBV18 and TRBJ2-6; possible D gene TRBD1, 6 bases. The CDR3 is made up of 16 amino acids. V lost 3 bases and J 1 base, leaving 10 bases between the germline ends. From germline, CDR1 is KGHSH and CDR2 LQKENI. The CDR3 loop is CASSPFRGSGANVLTF. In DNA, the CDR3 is TGTGCCAGCTCACCGTTCAGGGGATCTGGGGCCAACGTCCTGACTTTC.

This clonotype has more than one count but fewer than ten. Here the CDR3 reads CATSQGVTQYF. The CDR3 coding sequence is TGTGCCACTTCACAGGGAGTGACCCAGTACTTC. This chain uses TRBV2 with TRBJ2-5; TRBD1 might be the D (6 bases). The V and J ends lost 10 bases and 7 bases respectively, with 13 bases between them. Per the germline V gene, CDR1 is SNHLY and CDR2 is FYNNEI. CDR3 length equals 11 residues.

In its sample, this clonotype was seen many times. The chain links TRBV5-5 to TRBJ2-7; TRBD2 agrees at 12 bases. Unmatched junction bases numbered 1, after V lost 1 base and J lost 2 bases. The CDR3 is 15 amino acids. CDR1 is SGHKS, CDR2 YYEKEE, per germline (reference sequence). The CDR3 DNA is TGTGCCAGCAGCTTGCCTAGCGGGAGGGCCTACGAGCAGTACTTC. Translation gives CASSLPSGRAYEQYF.

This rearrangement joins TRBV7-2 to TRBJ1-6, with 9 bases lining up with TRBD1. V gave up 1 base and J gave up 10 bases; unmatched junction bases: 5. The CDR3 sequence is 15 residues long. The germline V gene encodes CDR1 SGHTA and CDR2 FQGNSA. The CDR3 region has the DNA TGTGCCAGCAGCTTAGGGGACAGGGAGTCCTCACCCCTCCACTTT. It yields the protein CASSLGDRESSPLHF. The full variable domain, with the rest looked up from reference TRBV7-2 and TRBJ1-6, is GAGVSQSPSNKVTEKGKDVELRCDPISGHTALYWYRQSLGQGLEFLIYFQGNSAPDKSGLPSDRFSAERTGGSVSTLTIQRTQQEDSAVYLCASSLGDRESSPLHFGNGTRLTVT.

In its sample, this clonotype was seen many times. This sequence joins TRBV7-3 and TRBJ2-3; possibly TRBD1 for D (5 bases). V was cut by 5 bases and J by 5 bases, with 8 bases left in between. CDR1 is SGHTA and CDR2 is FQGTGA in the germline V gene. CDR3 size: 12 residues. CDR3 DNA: TGTGCCAGCAGCCAGGGAAGAGATACGCAGTATTTT. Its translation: CASSQGRDTQYF.

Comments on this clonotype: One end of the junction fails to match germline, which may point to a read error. CDR3 sequence reads: CASGLEGSPNYGYTF. The CDR3 DNA reads as TGTGCCAGCGGCTTAGAGGGGAGCCCTAACTATGGCTACACCTTC. This chain links TRBV7-2 with TRBJ1-2, with TRBD1 as a possible D gene (5 bases). The CDR3 covers 15 residues. CDR1 is SGHTA, CDR2 FQGNSA, per germline.

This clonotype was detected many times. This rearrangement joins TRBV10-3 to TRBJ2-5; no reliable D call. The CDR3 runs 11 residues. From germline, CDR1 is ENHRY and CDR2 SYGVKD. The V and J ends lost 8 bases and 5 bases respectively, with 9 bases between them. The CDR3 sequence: CAIGLEETQYF. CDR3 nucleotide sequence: TGTGCCATCGGCCTAGAGGAGACCCAGTACTTC.

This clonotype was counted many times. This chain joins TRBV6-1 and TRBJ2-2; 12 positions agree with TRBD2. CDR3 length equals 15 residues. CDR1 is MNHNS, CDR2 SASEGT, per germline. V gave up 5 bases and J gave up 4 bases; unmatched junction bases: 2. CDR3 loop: CASSLAGGFTGELFF. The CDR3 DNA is TGTGCCAGCAGTCTAGCGGGAGGGTTCACCGGGGAGCTGTTTTTT.

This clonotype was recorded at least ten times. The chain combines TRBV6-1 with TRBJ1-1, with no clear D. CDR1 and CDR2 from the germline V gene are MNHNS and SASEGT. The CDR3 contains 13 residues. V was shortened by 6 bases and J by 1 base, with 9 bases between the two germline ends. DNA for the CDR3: TGTGCCAGCAGCCGCAGACAGAACACTGAAGCTTTCTTT. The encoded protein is CASSRRQNTEAFF.